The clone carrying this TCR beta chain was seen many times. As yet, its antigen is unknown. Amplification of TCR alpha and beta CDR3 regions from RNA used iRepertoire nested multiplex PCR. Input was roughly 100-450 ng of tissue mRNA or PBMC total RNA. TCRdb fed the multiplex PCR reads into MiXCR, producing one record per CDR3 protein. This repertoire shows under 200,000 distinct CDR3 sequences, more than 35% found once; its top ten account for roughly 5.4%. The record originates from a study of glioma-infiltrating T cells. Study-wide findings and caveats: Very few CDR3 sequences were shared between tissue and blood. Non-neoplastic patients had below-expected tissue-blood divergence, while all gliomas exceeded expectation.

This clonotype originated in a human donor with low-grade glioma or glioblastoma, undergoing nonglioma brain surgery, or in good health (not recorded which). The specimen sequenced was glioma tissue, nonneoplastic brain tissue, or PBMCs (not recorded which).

The CDR3 spells CASSRQGGGSGYTF. The DNA for the CDR3 is TGTGCCAGCAGTCGACAGGGAGGTGGCTCGGGCTACACCTTC. The genes are TRBV28 and TRBJ1-2, with 7 bases identical to TRBD1. After removal of 5 bases from V and 8 bases from J, the junction contained 11 bases not matched to a gene. The CDR3 runs to 14 residues. Germline CDR1 is MDHEN and CDR2 is SYDVKM.